These T cell receptor beta chains were read from a single sample in a study of blood T cells in healthy people across ages. TCRdb analysed the 5' RACE reads with MiXCR anew, one entry per CDR3 protein. The sample yields 800,000 or so distinct CDR3 sequences, approximately 59% seen once. Sequencing was done on a sample of blood. The receptor set was obtained from a man aged 25-45 years in good health. The CDR3 runs from the conserved cysteine through the conserved F or W. A D gene is named only where the DNA matches it firmly. Expanded clones are given a class, and other clones once, few, many or no size at all.

D	V	J	size	CDR3	DNA
.	TRBV7-6	TRBJ2-1	.	CASSLGTDSFNEQFF	TGTGCCAGCAGCTTAGGGACAGATTCCTTTAATGAGCAGTTCTTC
.	TRBV28	TRBJ2-7	.	CASSRDVYEQYF	TGTGCCAGCAGTCGTGACGTATACGAGCAGTACTTC
.	TRBV9	TRBJ2-7	.	CASSARGSSSYEQYF	TGTGCCAGCAGCGCAAGGGGGTCGAGCTCCTACGAGCAGTACTTC
.	TRBV7-2	TRBJ2-1	few	CAIRDGQYNEQFF	TGTGCCATCCGGGACGGACAATACAATGAGCAGTTCTTC
TRBD1	TRBV28	TRBJ2-7	once	CASTPGGQAYEQYF	TGTGCCAGCACCCCAGGCGGACAGGCCTACGAGCAGTACTTC
.	TRBV7-8	TRBJ2-2	.	CASSLDDGELFF	TGTGCCAGCAGCTTAGATGACGGGGAGCTGTTTTTT
.	TRBV7-9	TRBJ1-1	.	CASSLGSRATEAFF	TGTGCCAGCAGCTTAGGGTCACGCGCCACTGAAGCTTTCTTT
.	TRBV12-3/TRBV12-4	TRBJ2-5	.	CASSFGPRETQYF	TGTGCCAGCAGTTTTGGACCCCGAGAGACCCAGTACTTC
.	TRBV6-1	TRBJ1-2	few	CASSEANPRFGYTF	TGTGCCAGCAGTGAAGCGAACCCTCGCTTCGGCTACACCTTC
.	TRBV3-1	TRBJ2-5	.	CASSLSESDAQETQYF	TGTGCCAGCAGTCTCAGCGAGTCGGACGCTCAAGAGACCCAGTACTTC
TRBD2	TRBV29-1	TRBJ2-5	.	CSVGGTSGWGQQYF	TGCAGCGTTGGAGGGACTAGCGGCTGGGGGCAGCAGTACTTC
.	TRBV4-3	TRBJ2-3	.	CASSQSWGEAGAADTQYF	TGCGCCAGCAGCCAGTCCTGGGGGGAGGCGGGGGCCGCAGATACGCAGTATTTT
.	TRBV7-8	TRBJ2-7	.	CASSAGPAGSEQYF	TGTGCCAGCAGCGCTGGACCGGCGGGCTCCGAGCAGTACTTC
.	TRBV20-1	TRBJ2-7	.	CSARGPGVYEQYF	TGCAGTGCTAGAGGGCCGGGGGTCTACGAGCAGTACTTC
.	TRBV29-1	TRBJ2-3	.	CSVEERVGNTQYF	TGCAGCGTTGAGGAGAGGGTCGGGAATACGCAGTATTTT
.	TRBV25-1	TRBJ2-4	.	CASSPRESDSSAKNIQYF	TGTGCCAGCAGCCCAAGAGAATCAGATTCCTCAGCCAAAAACATTCAGTACTTC
.	TRBV9	TRBJ2-5	.	CASSVEVGFNNEQYF	TGTGCCAGCAGCGTAGAAGTGGGATTCAACAATGAGCAGTACTTC
.	TRBV20-1	TRBJ2-3	.	CSARRETSTDTQYF	TGCAGTGCCCGACGAGAAACTAGCACAGATACGCAGTATTTT
.	TRBV4-3	TRBJ2-2	.	CASSQAGSNTGELFF	TGCGCCAGCAGCCAAGCCGGGTCAAACACCGGGGAGCTGTTTTTT
.	TRBV2	TRBJ1-5	.	CASSDWGLPQHF	TGTGCCAGCAGTGACTGGGGATTGCCCCAGCATTTT
.	TRBV6-2/TRBV6-3	TRBJ1-2	once	CAIKPAGGNYGYTF	TGTGCCATCAAACCGGCTGGGGGAAACTATGGCTACACCTTC
.	TRBV7-6	TRBJ2-7	once	CASSLGTGISEQYF	TGTGCCAGCAGCTTAGGAACGGGAATCAGCGAGCAGTACTTC
TRBD2	TRBV20-1	TRBJ2-4	.	CSASGRTSGGALAKNIQYF	TGCAGTGCTAGCGGACGGACTAGCGGGGGGGCGCTTGCCAAAAACATTCAGTACTTC
.	TRBV6-5	TRBJ1-4	.	CASSYSQSREYANEKLFF	TGTGCCAGCAGTTACTCGCAATCCAGGGAGTACGCTAATGAAAAACTGTTTTTT
TRBD1	TRBV30	TRBJ1-2	.	CAWSYPQGARHGYTF	TGTGCCTGGAGTTATCCACAGGGGGCTCGCCATGGCTACACCTTC
.	TRBV2	TRBJ2-5	.	CASRRGIQETQYF	TGTGCCAGCAGGAGGGGGATACAAGAGACCCAGTACTTC
TRBD2	TRBV29-1	TRBJ2-1	few	CSVEDGASGAYNEQFF	TGCAGCGTTGAAGACGGAGCTAGCGGGGCCTACAATGAGCAGTTCTTC
.	TRBV20-1	TRBJ1-2	.	CSALAGANGYTF	TGCAGTGCTTTAGCCGGGGCGAATGGCTACACCTTC
.	TRBV4-3	TRBJ1-4	.	CASSQGEGIREKLFF	TGCGCCAGCAGCCAAGGGGAGGGGATTAGGGAAAAACTGTTTTTT
.	TRBV7-2	TRBJ2-5	.	CASSPGPVKTQYF	TGTGCCAGCAGCCCGGGACCTGTAAAGACCCAGTACTTC
TRBD1	TRBV25-1	TRBJ1-2	.	CASSVGQGWYGYTF	TGTGCCAGCAGTGTCGGACAGGGGTGGTATGGCTACACCTTC
.	TRBV20-1	TRBJ2-4	many	CSASNPGDPAGQDIQYF	TGCAGTGCTAGTAACCCGGGGGATCCTGCGGGTCAGGACATTCAGTACTTC
.	TRBV5-1	TRBJ2-7	.	CASSLPSGTTEEQYF	TGCGCCAGCAGTTTACCCTCGGGTACGACTGAAGAGCAGTACTTC
.	TRBV10-3	TRBJ1-2	.	CAISEDPTVYGYTF	TGTGCCATCAGTGAGGATCCCACAGTCTATGGCTACACCTTC
TRBD2	TRBV29-1	TRBJ2-3	once	CSVAEALAGGITQYF	TGCAGCGTTGCTGAAGCCCTAGCGGGGGGGATAACGCAGTATTTT
TRBD1	TRBV12-3/TRBV12-4	TRBJ2-2	.	CASRLSGTGISGELFF	TGTGCCAGCAGATTATCCGGGACAGGGATTTCCGGGGAGCTGTTTTTT
.	TRBV6-5	TRBJ2-7	.	CASSYGTRYEQYF	TGTGCCAGCAGTTACGGGACACGCTACGAGCAGTACTTC
.	TRBV5-1	TRBJ1-1	few	CASSPRTSENTEAFF	TGCGCCAGCAGCCCCAGGACTTCGGAGAACACTGAAGCTTTCTTT
TRBD2	TRBV15	TRBJ2-7	.	CATSRDGLTSGGVYEQYF	TGTGCCACCAGCAGAGATGGATTGACTAGCGGGGGAGTATACGAGCAGTACTTC
TRBD2	TRBV11-1	TRBJ2-1	.	CASSLGGSGGNYNEQFF	TGTGCCAGCAGCTTGGGAGGTAGCGGGGGCAACTACAATGAGCAGTTCTTC
TRBD1	TRBV6-2/TRBV6-3	TRBJ2-3	.	CASSPRTGGPRTDTQYF	TGTGCCAGCAGTCCACGTACAGGGGGCCCCCGCACAGATACGCAGTATTTT
.	TRBV20-1	TRBJ2-5	few	CSAEVLRDGKETQYF	TGCAGTGCTGAGGTCCTGCGGGACGGTAAAGAGACCCAGTACTTC
TRBD1	TRBV5-4	TRBJ2-7	.	CASSLEGTGKVYEQYF	TGTGCCAGCAGCTTGGAAGGGACAGGTAAAGTCTACGAGCAGTACTTC
TRBD2	TRBV7-8	TRBJ2-3	few	CASSRQLAGDTQYF	TGTGCCAGCAGCCGCCAACTAGCGGGAGATACGCAGTATTTT
.	TRBV9	TRBJ2-4	.	CASSVGQVYNEQYF	TGTGCCAGCAGCGTAGGGCAAGTGTACAATGAGCAGTACTTC
.	TRBV6-6	TRBJ2-5	.	CASNYSPGGPGETQYF	TGTGCCAGCAATTACTCGCCAGGCGGGCCGGGAGAGACCCAGTACTTC
.	TRBV20-1	TRBJ2-3	.	CSASGGGPGDTQYF	TGCAGTGCTAGTGGGGGGGGGCCGGGAGATACGCAGTATTTT
.	TRBV10-3	TRBJ2-3	.	CAISATGMTDTQYF	TGTGCCATCAGTGCGACGGGGATGACAGATACGCAGTATTTT
.	TRBV4-2	TRBJ2-6	few	CASSQPMMGSGANVLTF	TGTGCCAGCAGCCAACCTATGATGGGCAGTGGGGCCAACGTCCTGACTTTC
.	TRBV20-1	TRBJ2-7	.	CSARSSEATQYF	TGCAGTGCTAGATCGAGCGAGGCCACTCAGTACTTC
TRBD1	TRBV12-5	TRBJ2-1	.	CASGLDPGQIDNEQFF	TGTGCTAGTGGTTTGGATCCGGGACAGATTGACAATGAGCAGTTCTTC